This T cell receptor (beta chain) was sequenced for a study of T-cell reconstitution after alpha-beta-depleted transplantation in children (dated by TCRdb to 2016 to 2017). Concerning the study at large: The study quantitatively tracked T-cell immune reconstitution after TCRalphabeta/CD19-depleted allogeneic hematopoietic cell transplantation in children using TCR repertoire profiling.

This clonotype was detected ten times or more. The specificity of this receptor is unknown. Within one base of it there is no much larger clone, and no base qualities were kept. What this sample's treatment or condition label stands for: allogeneic hematopoietic cell transplantation with graft depleted of TCRalphabeta T cells and CD19 B cells. TCRalphabeta/CD19-depleted allogeneic hematopoietic cell grafts were given to the transplant recipients, all of whom were children. Library preparation used PCR. The sequencing machine was an Illumina HiSeq 2500. TCR libraries were prepared with molecular barcoding, using unique molecular identifiers to normalize TCRbeta repertoire quantification. Using fastp trimming at Q25 and MiXCR clonotype assembly, TCRdb reanalyzed the public sequencing data and kept in-frame beta chains. Each entry is one CDR3 protein sequence, shown with its most common DNA and genes. The sample profile shows about 980,000 distinct CDR3 sequences; roughly 29% of them were found once. The ten largest clonotypes hold about 28% of the sample.

What the authors observed across the whole study: Hyperexpanded clone frequencies declined over subsequent months; after one year, T-cell counts and TCRbeta diversity were mostly attributed to newly produced T cells. The apparently early recovery of alphabetaT-cell counts about two months after transplant reportedly depended on only several hundred rapidly expanded clones that came from non-depleted graft cells. The high TCRbeta diversity at day 60 in some patients was ascribed to recipient T cells and intrathymic progenitors that had survived conditioning.

V sheds 2 bases and J sheds 8 bases, leaving 9 bases between their ends. Including cysteine and phenylalanine, the CDR3 has 13 amino acids. Only the CDR3 region is kept as DNA, spanning 39 bases read in frame from base 1. The germline V gene (reference sequence) gives CDR1 as SEHNR and CDR2 as FQNEAQ. The chain couples TRBV7-9 to TRBJ2-2; the D gene assignment is ambiguous. This sample comprised PBMCs, mostly from graft donor cells, obtained 360 days after TCRalphabeta/CD19-depleted stem cell transplant. The receptor comes from a boy younger than two who had a stem cell transplant for SCID, so the T cells may come from the graft donor. CDR3 sequence: CASSLLPEGELFF. The DNA sequence is as follows: TGTGCCAGCAGCTTATTGCCGGAAGGGGAGCTGTTTTTT. Reference TRBV7-9 and TRBJ2-2 genes cover what lies past the CDR3, so the full variable domain is DTGVSQNPRHKITKRGQNVTFRCDPISEHNRLYWYRQTLGQGPEFLTYFQNEAQLEKSRLLSDRFSAERPKGSFSTLEIQRTEQGDSAMYLCASSLLPEGELFFGEGSRLTVL.